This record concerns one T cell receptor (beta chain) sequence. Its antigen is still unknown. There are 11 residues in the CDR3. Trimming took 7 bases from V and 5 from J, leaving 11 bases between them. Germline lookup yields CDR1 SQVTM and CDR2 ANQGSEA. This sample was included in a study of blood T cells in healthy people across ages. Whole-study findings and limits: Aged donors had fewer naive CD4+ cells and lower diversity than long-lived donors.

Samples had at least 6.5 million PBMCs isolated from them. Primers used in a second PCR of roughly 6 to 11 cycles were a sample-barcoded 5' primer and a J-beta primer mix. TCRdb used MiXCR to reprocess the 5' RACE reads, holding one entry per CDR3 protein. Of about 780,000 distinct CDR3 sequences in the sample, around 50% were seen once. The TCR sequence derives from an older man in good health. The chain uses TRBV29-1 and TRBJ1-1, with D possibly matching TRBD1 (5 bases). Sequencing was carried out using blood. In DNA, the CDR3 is TGCAGCGGGTTCCAGGGAACTGAAGCTTTCTTT. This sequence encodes CSGFQGTEAFF.